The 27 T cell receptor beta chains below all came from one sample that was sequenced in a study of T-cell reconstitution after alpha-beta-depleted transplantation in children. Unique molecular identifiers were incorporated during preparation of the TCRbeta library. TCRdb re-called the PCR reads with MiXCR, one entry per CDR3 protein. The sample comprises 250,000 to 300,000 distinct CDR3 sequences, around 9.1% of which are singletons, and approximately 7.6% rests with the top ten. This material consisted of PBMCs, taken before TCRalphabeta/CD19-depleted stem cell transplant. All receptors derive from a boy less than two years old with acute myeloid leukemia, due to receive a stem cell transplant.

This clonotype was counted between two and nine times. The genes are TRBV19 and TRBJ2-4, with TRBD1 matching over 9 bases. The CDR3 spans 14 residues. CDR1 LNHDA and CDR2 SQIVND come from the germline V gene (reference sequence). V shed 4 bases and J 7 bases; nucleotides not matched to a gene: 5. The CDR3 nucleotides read TGTGCCAGTAGTACGGGACAGGGATGGAACATTCAGTACTTC. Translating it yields CASSTGQGWNIQYF.

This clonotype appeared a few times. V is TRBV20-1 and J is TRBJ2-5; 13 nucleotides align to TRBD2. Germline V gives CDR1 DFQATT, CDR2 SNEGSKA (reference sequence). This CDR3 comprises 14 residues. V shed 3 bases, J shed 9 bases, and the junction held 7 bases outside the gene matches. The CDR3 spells CSARGLAGPLAQYF. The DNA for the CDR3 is TGCAGTGCTAGGGGACTAGCGGGACCTTTGGCCCAGTACTTC.

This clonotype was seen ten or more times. DNA for the CDR3: TGTGCCACCAGTGATTTCGGGGACGTCCAAGAGACCCAGTACTTC. Translating it yields CATSDFGDVQETQYF. V gene TRBV24-1 combines with J gene TRBJ2-5, with D perhaps given as TRBD1 or TRBD2 (5 bases each). The CDR3 loop spans 15 amino acids. Trimming removed 1 base at V and 1 base at J, with 9 bases between. The germline gives CDR1 KGHDR, CDR2 SFDVKD.

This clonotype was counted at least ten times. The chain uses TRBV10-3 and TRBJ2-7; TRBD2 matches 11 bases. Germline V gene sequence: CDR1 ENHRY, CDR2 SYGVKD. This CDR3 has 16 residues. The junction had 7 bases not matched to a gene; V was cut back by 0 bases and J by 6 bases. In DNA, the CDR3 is TGTGCCATCAGTGAGTCGAGCCTAGCGGGAGGTAGCGAGCAGTACTTC. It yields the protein CAISESSLAGGSEQYF.

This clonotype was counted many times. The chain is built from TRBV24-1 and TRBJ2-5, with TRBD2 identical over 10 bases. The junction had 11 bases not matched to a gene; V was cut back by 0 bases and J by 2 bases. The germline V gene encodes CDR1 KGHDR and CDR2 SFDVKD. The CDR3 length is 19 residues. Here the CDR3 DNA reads TGTGCCACCAGTGATTTGCCCCCCCTAGCGGGAGTGCCTCAAGAGACCCAGTACTTC. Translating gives CATSDLPPLAGVPQETQYF.

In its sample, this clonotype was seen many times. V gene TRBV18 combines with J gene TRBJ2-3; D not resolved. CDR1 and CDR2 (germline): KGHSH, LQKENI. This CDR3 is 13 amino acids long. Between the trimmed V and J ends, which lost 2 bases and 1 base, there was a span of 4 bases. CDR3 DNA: TGTGCCAGCTCACCAGGGGGCACAGATACGCAGTATTTT. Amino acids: CASSPGGTDTQYF.

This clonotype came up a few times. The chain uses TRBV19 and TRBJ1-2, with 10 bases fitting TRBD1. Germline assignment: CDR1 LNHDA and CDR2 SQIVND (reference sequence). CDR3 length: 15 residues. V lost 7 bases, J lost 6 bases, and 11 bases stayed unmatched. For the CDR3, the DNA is TGTGCCAGTAATAACCCGGGACAGGGGCTTCATGGCTACACCTTC. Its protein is CASNNPGQGLHGYTF.

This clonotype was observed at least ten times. CDR3 sequence reads: CASSQTGTGANVLTF. As DNA, the CDR3 is TGTGCCAGCAGCCAAACAGGGACTGGGGCCAACGTCCTGACTTTC. The rearrangement joins TRBV4-2 to TRBJ2-6, with D possibly being TRBD1 (6 bases). Germline V gives CDR1 LGHNA, CDR2 YNFKEQ. Trimming took off 2 bases at V and 2 bases at J, with 7 bases between the two ends. The CDR3 runs to 15 residues.

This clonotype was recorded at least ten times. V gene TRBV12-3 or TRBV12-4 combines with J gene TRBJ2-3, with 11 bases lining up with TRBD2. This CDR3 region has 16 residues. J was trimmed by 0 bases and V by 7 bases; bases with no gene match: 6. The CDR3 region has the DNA TGTGCCAGCATCCCACTAGCGGGGGTAAGCACAGATACGCAGTATTTT. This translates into CASIPLAGVSTDTQYF.

DNA of the CDR3: TGTGCCAGCAGTCATCACGGGGGAGGTCTTATAGAGACCCAGTACTTC. Its translation: CASSHHGGGLIETQYF. This chain connects TRBV3-1 to TRBJ2-5; possible D gene TRBD2, 6 bases. In germline, CDR1 is LGHDT, CDR2 YNNKEL (reference sequence). CDR3 length: 16 amino acids. Deletions cut 6 bases from V and 4 bases from J, with 21 bases between.

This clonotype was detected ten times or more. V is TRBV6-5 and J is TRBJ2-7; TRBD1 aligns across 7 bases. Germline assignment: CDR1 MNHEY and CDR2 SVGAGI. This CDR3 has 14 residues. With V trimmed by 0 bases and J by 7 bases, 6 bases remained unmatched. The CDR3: CASSYSLDRAEQYF. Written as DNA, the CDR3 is TGTGCCAGCAGTTACTCTCTCGACAGGGCGGAGCAGTACTTC.

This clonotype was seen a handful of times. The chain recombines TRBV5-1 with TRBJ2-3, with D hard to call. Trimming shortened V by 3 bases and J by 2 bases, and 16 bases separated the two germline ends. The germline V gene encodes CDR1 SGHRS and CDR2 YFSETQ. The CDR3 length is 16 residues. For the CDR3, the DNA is TGCGCCAGCAGCTCGCTTTATGCCCACCTCACAGATACGCAGTATTTT. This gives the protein CASSSLYAHLTDTQYF.

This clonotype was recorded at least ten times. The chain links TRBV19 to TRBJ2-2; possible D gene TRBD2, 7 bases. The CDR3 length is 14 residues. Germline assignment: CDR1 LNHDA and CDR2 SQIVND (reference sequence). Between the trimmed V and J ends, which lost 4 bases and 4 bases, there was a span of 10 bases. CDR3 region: CASSTGGLTGELFF. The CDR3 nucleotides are TGTGCCAGTAGTACGGGGGGCCTCACCGGGGAGCTGTTTTTT.

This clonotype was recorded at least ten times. CDR3 loop: CASSLGYSPYNEQFF. The CDR3 DNA follows: TGCGCCAGCAGCTTGGGTTACAGTCCCTACAATGAGCAGTTCTTC. This chain uses TRBV5-1 with TRBJ2-1; D remains ambiguous. V was cut by 0 bases and J by 2 bases, with 9 bases left in between. The CDR3 runs to 15 residues. Germline-derived CDR1 and CDR2 are SGHRS and YFSETQ.

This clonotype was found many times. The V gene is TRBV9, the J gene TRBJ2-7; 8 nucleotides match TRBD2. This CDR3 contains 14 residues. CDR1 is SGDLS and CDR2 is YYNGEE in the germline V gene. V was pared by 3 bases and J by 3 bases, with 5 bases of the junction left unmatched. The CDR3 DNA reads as TGTGCCAGCAGCGCACGGGGGGGGTTCTACGAGCAGTACTTC. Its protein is CASSARGGFYEQYF.

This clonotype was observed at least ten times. CDR3 DNA sequence: TGTGCCAGCAGCGTTCTAGCGGGAGGCTACGAGCAGTACTTC. Its translation is CASSVLAGGYEQYF. This chain connects TRBV9 to TRBJ2-7; TRBD2 aligns across 11 bases. The CDR3 extends over 14 amino acids. J gave up 3 bases and V 2 bases, and 1 base lay outside the gene matches. Germline CDR1 reads SGDLS; CDR2 reads YYNGEE.

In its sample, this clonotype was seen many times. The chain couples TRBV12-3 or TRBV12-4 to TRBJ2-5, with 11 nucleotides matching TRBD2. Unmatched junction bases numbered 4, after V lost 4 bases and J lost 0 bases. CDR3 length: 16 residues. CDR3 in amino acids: CASSSRLAGYQETQYF. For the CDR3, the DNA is TGTGCCAGCAGTTCCCGACTAGCGGGGTACCAAGAGACCCAGTACTTC.

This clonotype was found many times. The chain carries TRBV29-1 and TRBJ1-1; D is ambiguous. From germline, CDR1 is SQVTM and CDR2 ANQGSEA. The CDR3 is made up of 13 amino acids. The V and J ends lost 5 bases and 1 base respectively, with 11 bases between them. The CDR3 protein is CSVTEGTNTEAFF. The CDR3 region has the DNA TGCAGCGTTACGGAGGGAACGAACACTGAAGCTTTCTTT.

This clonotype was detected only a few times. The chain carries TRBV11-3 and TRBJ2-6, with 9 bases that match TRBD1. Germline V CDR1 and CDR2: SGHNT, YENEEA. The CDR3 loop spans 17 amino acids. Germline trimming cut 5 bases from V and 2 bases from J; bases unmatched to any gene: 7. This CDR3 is CASSGRDRVTGANVLTF. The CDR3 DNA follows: TGTGCCAGCAGCGGCCGGGACAGGGTAACTGGGGCCAACGTCCTGACTTTC.

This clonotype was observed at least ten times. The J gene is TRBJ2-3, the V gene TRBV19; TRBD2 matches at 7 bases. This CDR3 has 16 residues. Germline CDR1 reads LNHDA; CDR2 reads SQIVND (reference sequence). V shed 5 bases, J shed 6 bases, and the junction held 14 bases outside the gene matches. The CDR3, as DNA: TGTGCCAGTAGTCCGAACGGACTAGTCGGGTCTGATACGCAGTATTTT. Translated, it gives CASSPNGLVGSDTQYF.

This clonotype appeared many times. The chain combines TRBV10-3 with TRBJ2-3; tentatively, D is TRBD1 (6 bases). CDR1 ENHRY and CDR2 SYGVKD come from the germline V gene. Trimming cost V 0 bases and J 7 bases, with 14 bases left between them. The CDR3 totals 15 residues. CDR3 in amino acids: CAISESWGPLHTQYF. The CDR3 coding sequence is TGTGCCATCAGTGAGTCGTGGGGGCCCCTCCATACGCAGTATTTT.

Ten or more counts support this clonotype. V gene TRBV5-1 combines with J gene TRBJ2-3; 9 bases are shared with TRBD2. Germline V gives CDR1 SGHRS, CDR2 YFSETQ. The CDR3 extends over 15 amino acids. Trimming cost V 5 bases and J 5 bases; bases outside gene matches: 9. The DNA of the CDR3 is TGCGCCAGCAGATTTAGCGGGAGTTGGGAAGATACGCAGTATTTT. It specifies CASRFSGSWEDTQYF.

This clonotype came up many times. This CDR3 reads CASSLAGGADTQYF. The CDR3 DNA sequence: TGTGCCAGCAGTTTGGCGGGGGGGGCAGATACGCAGTATTTT. The V gene is TRBV27, the J gene TRBJ2-3; TRBD2 matches 9 bases. Germline assignment: CDR1 MNHEY and CDR2 SMNVEV (reference sequence). V lost 3 bases and J lost 4; bases outside the gene matches: 2. The CDR3 has 14 residues.

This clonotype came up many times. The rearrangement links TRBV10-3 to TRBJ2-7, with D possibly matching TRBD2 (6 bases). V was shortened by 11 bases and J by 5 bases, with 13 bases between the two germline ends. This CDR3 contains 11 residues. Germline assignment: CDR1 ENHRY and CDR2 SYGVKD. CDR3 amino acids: CAAGTSNEQYF. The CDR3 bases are TGTGCCGCGGGGACCTCTAACGAGCAGTACTTC.

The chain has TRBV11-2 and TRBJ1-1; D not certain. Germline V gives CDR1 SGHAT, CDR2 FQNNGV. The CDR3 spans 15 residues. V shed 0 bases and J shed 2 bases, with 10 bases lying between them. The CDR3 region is CASSLDRRRNTEAFF. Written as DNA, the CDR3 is TGTGCCAGCAGCTTAGACCGGAGACGAAACACTGAAGCTTTCTTT. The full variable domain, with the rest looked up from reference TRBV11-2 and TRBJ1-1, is EAGVAQSPRYKIIEKRQSVAFWCNPISGHATLYWYQQILGQGPKLLIQFQNNGVVDDSQLPKDRFSAERLKGVDSTLKIQPAKLEDSAVYLCASSLDRRRNTEAFFGQGTRLTVV.

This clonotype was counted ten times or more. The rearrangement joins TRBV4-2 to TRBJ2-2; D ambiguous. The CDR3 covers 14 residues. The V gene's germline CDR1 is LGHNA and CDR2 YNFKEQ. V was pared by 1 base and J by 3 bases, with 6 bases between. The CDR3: CASSQVAYTGELFF. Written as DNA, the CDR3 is TGTGCCAGCAGCCAAGTTGCTTACACCGGGGAGCTGTTTTTT.

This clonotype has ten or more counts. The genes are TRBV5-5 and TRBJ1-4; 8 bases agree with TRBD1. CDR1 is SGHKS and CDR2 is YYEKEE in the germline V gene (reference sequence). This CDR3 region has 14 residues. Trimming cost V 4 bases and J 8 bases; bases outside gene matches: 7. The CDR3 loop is CASSPMTGEEKLFF. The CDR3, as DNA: TGTGCCAGCAGCCCGATGACAGGGGAAGAAAAACTGTTTTTT.